A single sample is the source of the 20 T cell receptor beta chains below, sequenced in a study of blood T cell repertoires in COVID-19. Profiling relied on immunoSEQ multiplex PCR, and the TCRdb table lists in-frame clones only, not all of them. The table includes over 35,000 clones, around 81% detected once. Sequencing was performed on peripheral blood. Source of these receptors: a human donor in a cohort sampled during active COVID-19.

V is TRBV7-9 and J is TRBJ1-1; 10 bases align to TRBD1. The CDR3 spans 16 residues. V lost 4 bases and J lost 1; bases outside the gene matches: 6. Germline V gene data show CDR1 as SEHNR and CDR2 as FQNEAQ (reference sequence). CDR3 region: CASSSQRTGGNTEAFF. The CDR3 region has the DNA TGTGCCAGCAGCTCTCAAAGGACAGGGGGGAACACTGAAGCTTTCTTT.

Here the CDR3 reads CSASWRGDTEAFF. In DNA, the CDR3 is TGCAGTGCTAGTTGGAGGGGAGACACTGAAGCTTTCTTT. The rearrangement links TRBV20-1 to TRBJ1-1, with D possibly TRBD1 on 5 matching bases. CDR3 size: 13 residues. The V and J ends lost 3 bases and 3 bases respectively, with 11 bases between them. From germline, CDR1 is DFQATT and CDR2 SNEGSKA (reference sequence).

The V call is TRBV3-1 (or the pseudogene TRBV3-2), the J call TRBJ1-2, with D unresolved. With 5 bases removed from V and 7 bases from J, the gap between germline ends came to 8 bases. This CDR3 has 11 residues. Looked up from germline, CDR1 is LGHDT and CDR2 is YNNKEL (reference sequence). The CDR3 spells CASSSGGGYTF. The CDR3 DNA is TGTGCCAGCAGCTCGGGAGGTGGCTACACCTTC.

The CDR3 is CASSLRGTALYGYTF. Here the CDR3 DNA reads TGTGCCAGCAGCTTACGGGGGACAGCCCTTTATGGCTACACCTTC. The V gene is TRBV11-1, the J gene TRBJ1-2; 7 positions agree with TRBD1. Per the germline V gene, CDR1 is SGHAT and CDR2 is FQDESV (reference sequence). The CDR3 consists of 15 residues. J was trimmed by 5 bases and V by 2 bases; bases with no gene match: 8. Full variable domain (outside the CDR3, taken from reference TRBV11-1 and TRBJ1-2): EAEVAQSPRYKITEKSQAVAFWCDPISGHATLYWYRQILGQGPELLVQFQDESVVDDSQLPKDRFSAERLKGVDSTLKIQPAELGDSAMYLCASSLRGTALYGYTFGSGTRLTVV.

The gene calls are TRBV11-2 and TRBJ1-2; TRBD1 is a possible D gene (6 bases). V lost 5 bases, J lost 5 bases, and 12 bases lay in between. This CDR3 has 13 amino acids. Looked up from germline, CDR1 is SGHAT and CDR2 is FQNNGV. As DNA, the CDR3 is TGTGCCAGCAGCCGAACAGGGTGGTATGGCTACACCTTC. Protein sequence: CASSRTGWYGYTF.

The V and J genes are TRBV15 and TRBJ1-6; D is unclear. Trimming removed 4 bases at V and 10 bases at J, with 14 bases between. From germline, CDR1 is LNHNV and CDR2 YYDKDF (reference sequence). This CDR3 region has 14 residues. The CDR3 nucleotides are TGTGCCACCAGCATTGAAGTTGTGGGCTCACCCCTCCACTTT. It codes for CATSIEVVGSPLHF. The variable domain in full, with the rest retrieved from reference TRBV15 and TRBJ1-6, is DAMVIQNPRYQVTQFGKPVTLSCSQTLNHNVMYWYQQKSSQAPKLLFHYYDKDFNNEADTPDNFQSRRPNTSFCFLDIRSPGLGDTAMYLCATSIEVVGSPLHFGNGTRLTVT.

The chain has TRBV7-2 and TRBJ1-3; TRBD1 is a possible D gene (6 bases). Germline CDR1 reads SGHTA; CDR2 reads FQGNSA. Trimming left V 5 bases short and J 0 bases short, with 20 bases between. CDR3 length equals 18 residues. The CDR3 protein is CASSRKLTRTVSGNTIYF. CDR3 nucleotide sequence: TGTGCCAGCAGCCGTAAGCTCACTAGGACAGTCTCTGGAAACACCATATATTTT. The full variable domain, its missing parts supplied by reference TRBV7-2 and TRBJ1-3, is GAGVSQSPSNKVTEKGKDVELRCDPISGHTALYWYRQSLGQGLEFLIYFQGNSAPDKSGLPSDRFSAERTGGSVSTLTIQRTQQEDSAVYLCASSRKLTRTVSGNTIYFGEGSWLTVV.

The CDR3 here is CASSEGGGRVNEQFF. CDR3 DNA sequence: TGTGCCAGCAGCGAAGGCGGGGGCCGGGTCAATGAGCAGTTCTTC. V usage is TRBV9 and J usage is TRBJ2-1; D might be TRBD2 (7 bases). CDR1 and CDR2 (germline): SGDLS, YYNGEE. This CDR3 spans 15 amino acids. V was clipped by 3 bases and J by 6 bases, with 16 bases between them.

This clone was detected once. The V call is TRBV10-3, the J call TRBJ2-1; no reliable D call. V gave up 3 bases and J gave up 2 bases, with 5 bases separating them. This CDR3 is built from 13 residues. Per germline, CDR1 ENHRY and CDR2 SYGVKD. The CDR3 sequence: CAISDSAYNEQFF. In nucleotides, the CDR3 is TGTGCCATCAGTGACTCCGCCTACAATGAGCAGTTCTTC.

The chain employs TRBV7-2 and TRBJ2-2, with 7 bases fitting TRBD1. Trimming at V came to 5 bases and at J to 7 bases, leaving 7 bases not matched to a gene. Germline assignment: CDR1 SGHTA and CDR2 FQGNSA. This CDR3 is 14 amino acids long. DNA for the CDR3: TGTGCCAGCAGCGCAACAGGGGTCGGCGGGGAGCTGTTTTTT. Its translation: CASSATGVGGELFF. The variable domain in full, with the rest retrieved from reference TRBV7-2 and TRBJ2-2, is GAGVSQSPSNKVTEKGKDVELRCDPISGHTALYWYRQSLGQGLEFLIYFQGNSAPDKSGLPSDRFSAERTGGSVSTLTIQRTQQEDSAVYLCASSATGVGGELFFGEGSRLTVL.

J is TRBJ1-1 and V is TRBV18; D is unresolved. This CDR3 is built from 14 residues. The V gene's germline CDR1 is KGHSH and CDR2 LQKENI. V lost 0 bases and J lost 0, with 5 bases in between. The CDR3 protein is CASSPPSVNTEAFF. The DNA for the CDR3 is TGTGCCAGCTCACCACCTTCAGTGAACACTGAAGCTTTCTTT. The whole variable domain, remainder taken from reference TRBV18 and TRBJ1-1, is NAGVMQNPRHLVRRRGQEARLRCSPMKGHSHVYWYRQLPEEGLKFMVYLQKENIIDESGMPKERFSAEFPKEGPSILRIQQVVRGDSAAYFCASSPPSVNTEAFFGQGTRLTVV.

The rearrangement links TRBV20-1 to TRBJ2-3; D is possibly TRBD2 (6 bases). Looked up from germline, CDR1 is DFQATT and CDR2 is SNEGSKA (reference sequence). V shed 3 bases and J shed 6 bases, with 13 bases lying between them. CDR3 length: 13 residues. CDR3 amino acids: CSASVLASDTQYF. The CDR3 DNA follows: TGCAGTGCTAGTGTTCTAGCGAGTGATACGCAGTATTTT.

The chain recombines TRBV18 with TRBJ2-1; perhaps TRBD2 as D (5 bases). V was trimmed by 0 bases and J by 10 bases, leaving 13 bases between them. Germline V gives CDR1 KGHSH, CDR2 LQKENI. This CDR3 has 14 residues. CDR3 protein: CASSPPSSFGEQFF. CDR3 in DNA: TGTGCCAGCTCACCACCGTCTAGCTTTGGGGAGCAGTTCTTC.

In its sample, this clone was seen a few times. The chain joins TRBV6-5 to TRBJ1-6; D unclear. The germline V and J ends were trimmed by 2 bases and 9 bases, with 8 bases remaining between them. Germline V gene lookup returns CDR1 MNHEY and CDR2 SVGAGI. The CDR3 has 13 residues. The CDR3 nucleotides read TGTGCCAGCAGTTACAGAGAGGGTTCACCCCTCCACTTT. Translated, it gives CASSYREGSPLHF.

The chain couples TRBV11-1 to TRBJ2-5; D gene uncertain. Trimming cost V 4 bases and J 0 bases, with 9 bases left between them. The CDR3 sequence is 14 residues long. The germline V gene has CDR1 SGHAT and CDR2 FQDESV (reference sequence). The CDR3 DNA reads as TGTGCCAGCAGCTATACAGCTAACCAAGAGACCCAGTACTTC. This gives the protein CASSYTANQETQYF. The whole variable domain, filled in from reference TRBV11-1 and TRBJ2-5, reads EAEVAQSPRYKITEKSQAVAFWCDPISGHATLYWYRQILGQGPELLVQFQDESVVDDSQLPKDRFSAERLKGVDSTLKIQPAELGDSAMYLCASSYTANQETQYFGPGTRLLVL.

The gene calls are TRBV9 and TRBJ1-1; D is unresolved. This CDR3 is built from 14 residues. V lost 4 bases and J 1 base, leaving 11 bases between the germline ends. Germline CDR1 reads SGDLS; CDR2 reads YYNGEE. The CDR3 reads CASSPRPGNTEAFF. The CDR3 DNA reads TGTGCCAGCAGCCCTAGACCTGGGAACACTGAAGCTTTCTTT.

The J gene is TRBJ2-7, the V gene TRBV7-2; TRBD1 is a possible D gene (6 bases). From germline, CDR1 is SGHTA and CDR2 FQGNSA. Trimming removed 5 bases from V and 6 bases from J, with 14 bases in between. The CDR3 is 13 amino acids. DNA for the CDR3: TGTGCCAGCAGCCCAAGGACAGCAATCGAGCAGTACTTC. Its translation: CASSPRTAIEQYF. The whole variable domain, remainder taken from reference TRBV7-2 and TRBJ2-7, is GAGVSQSPSNKVTEKGKDVELRCDPISGHTALYWYRQSLGQGLEFLIYFQGNSAPDKSGLPSDRFSAERTGGSVSTLTIQRTQQEDSAVYLCASSPRTAIEQYFGPGTRLTVT.

The J gene is TRBJ1-2, the V gene TRBV30; D unresolved. The CDR3 is made up of 12 amino acids. Per germline, CDR1 GTSNPN and CDR2 SVGIG (reference sequence). The V end lost 2 bases, the J end lost 3 bases, and 7 bases lay between the germline ends. CDR3 nucleotide sequence: TGTGCCTGGAGTATATCTGACTATGGCTACACCTTC. Protein sequence: CAWSISDYGYTF.

This chain uses TRBV6-5 with TRBJ1-1, with D uncertain. V lost 6 bases, J lost 7 bases, and 12 bases lay in between. The CDR3 is 12 residues long. From germline, CDR1 is MNHEY and CDR2 SVGAGI. CDR3: CASRKWTDEAFF. The CDR3 DNA reads as TGTGCCAGCAGAAAATGGACTGATGAAGCTTTCTTT.

V usage is TRBV5-4 and J usage is TRBJ2-5; 9 bases map to TRBD2. This CDR3 is built from 16 residues. Trimming cost V 4 bases and J 3 bases; bases outside gene matches: 10. Germline V CDR1 and CDR2: SGHNT, YYREEE (reference sequence). CDR3: CASSLLSAGGKETQYF. The CDR3 nucleotides read TGTGCCAGCAGCCTCTTAAGCGCGGGGGGGAAAGAGACCCAGTACTTC.